A selection of T cell receptor beta chains follows, all from one sample in a study of blood T cells in healthy people across ages. One entry per CDR3 protein, called by TCRdb with MiXCR from the 5' RACE reads. Of some 1.7 million distinct CDR3 sequences detected, 28% appear once; the ten largest clones hold 6.5% to 8.5%. Sequencing was done on a sample of blood. These receptors were collected from a woman in her thirties in good health. CDR3s include the opening cysteine and the closing phenylalanine or tryptophan. The D gene is left open where the match is weak. Rows may omit the clone size; those that give it use once, few, many or a size class.

CDR3	DNA	J	D	V	size
CASSQGVQVPNTGELFF	TGTGCCAGCAGCCAAGGAGTACAGGTGCCTAACACCGGGGAGCTGTTTTTT	TRBJ2-2	-	TRBV3-1	once
CASSPTEGGYEQYF	TGTGCCAGCTCACCAACAGAGGGGGGCTACGAGCAGTACTTC	TRBJ2-7	-	TRBV18	few
CASSLSGVNYETQYF	TGTGCCAGCAGCTTAAGTGGGGTAAACTACGAGACCCAGTACTTC	TRBJ2-5	-	TRBV7-8	many
CASSLSGTEEEAFF	TGTGCCAGCAGCCTGTCCGGGACAGAAGAGGAAGCTTTCTTT	TRBJ1-1	TRBD1	TRBV13	-
CASRQKDTYNEQFF	TGTGCCAGCAGACAAAAGGACACCTACAATGAGCAGTTCTTC	TRBJ2-1	-	TRBV21-1	few
CASSYRDPLNEQYF	TGTGCCAGCAGTTACCGGGACCCTCTGAACGAGCAGTACTTC	TRBJ2-7	-	TRBV6-2/TRBV6-3	few
CSASLSFSGGNEQFF	TGCAGTGCTAGTTTGAGTTTTAGCGGAGGGAATGAGCAGTTCTTC	TRBJ2-1	-	TRBV20-1	-
CSARDAARKNNSPLHF	TGCAGTGCTAGAGACGCGGCCCGAAAGAATAATTCACCCCTCCACTTT	TRBJ1-6	-	TRBV20-1	-
CASSKGGGPLAPSGANVLTF	TGTGCCAGCAGCAAAGGTGGTGGCCCCCTGGCCCCCTCTGGGGCCAACGTCCTGACTTTC	TRBJ2-6	-	TRBV21-1	few
CSVRLSFGNQPQHF	TGCAGCGTCAGGTTGTCGTTTGGCAATCAGCCCCAGCATTTT	TRBJ1-5	-	TRBV29-1	many
CATKKEATEAFF	TGTGCCACCAAGAAAGAGGCCACTGAAGCTTTCTTT	TRBJ1-1	-	TRBV25-1	few
CASSLSTGYTDTQYF	TGTGCCAGCAGCCTCAGCACAGGGTACACAGATACGCAGTATTTT	TRBJ2-3	-	TRBV7-2	-
CASSLFGGGAGEQYF	TGTGCCAGCAGTTTATTTGGCGGGGGGGCCGGGGAGCAGTACTTC	TRBJ2-7	TRBD2	TRBV28	-
CASSRSVRGYNEQFF	TGTGCCAGCAGCCGCTCGGTTAGGGGCTACAATGAGCAGTTCTTC	TRBJ2-1	-	TRBV7-2	few
CATAPATTNEKLFF	TGTGCCACCGCACCGGCTACAACTAATGAAAAACTGTTTTTT	TRBJ1-4	-	TRBV27	few
CASSSDKNYGYTF	TGTGCCAGCAGCTCAGACAAGAACTATGGCTACACCTTC	TRBJ1-2	-	TRBV7-9	few
CASSFLGTGISEQFF	TGCGCCAGCAGCTTTCTGGGGACAGGGATCTCTGAGCAGTTCTTC	TRBJ2-1	TRBD1	TRBV5-1	-
CSASSAQGGYTF	TGCAGTGCTAGTTCTGCACAGGGTGGCTACACCTTC	TRBJ1-2	-	TRBV20-1	-
CASSLGFRGQLNSPLHF	TGTGCCAGCAGCTTAGGATTTCGGGGACAGCTGAATTCACCCCTCCACTTT	TRBJ1-6	TRBD1	TRBV7-7	many
CASSFFLGANTGELFF	TGTGCCAGCAGTTTCTTTCTGGGCGCGAACACCGGGGAGCTGTTTTTT	TRBJ2-2	-	TRBV12-3/TRBV12-4	-
CASSQVTGTPVGTEAFF	TGCGCCAGCAGCCAAGTAACCGGGACACCCGTCGGCACTGAAGCTTTCTTT	TRBJ1-1	-	TRBV4-1	few
CASSPGTKRETQYF	TGCGCCAGCAGCCCCGGGACTAAACGAGAGACCCAGTACTTC	TRBJ2-5	TRBD2	TRBV10-2	-
CASSTSGESTDAQYF	TGTGCCAGCAGTACTAGCGGGGAGAGCACAGATGCGCAGTATTTT	TRBJ2-3	TRBD2	TRBV12-3/TRBV12-4	-
CASGPLGSGGPPSSYNEQFF	TGTGCTAGTGGTCCCCTGGGTAGCGGGGGGCCTCCGAGCTCCTACAATGAGCAGTTCTTC	TRBJ2-1	TRBD2	TRBV12-5	-
CATSDLTTGGYEQFF	TGTGCCACCAGTGATTTAACGACAGGGGGCTATGAGCAGTTCTTC	TRBJ2-1	TRBD1	TRBV24-1	few
CASSSTGTGGDGYTF	TGTGCCAGCTCCTCCACCGGGACAGGGGGCGATGGCTACACCTTC	TRBJ1-2	TRBD1	TRBV28	-
CASSERSDGYNEQFF	TGTGCCAGCAGTGAACGGTCGGACGGATACAATGAGCAGTTCTTC	TRBJ2-1	-	TRBV25-1	-
CASRRDTSTDTQYF	TGCGCTAGCAGAAGGGACACTAGCACAGATACGCAGTATTTT	TRBJ2-3	-	TRBV5-1	-
CASSLDGAGTEAFF	TGTGCCAGCAGCTTAGATGGGGCTGGGACTGAAGCTTTCTTT	TRBJ1-1	-	TRBV7-9	-
CASSLGGASSAKNIQYF	TGTGCCAGCAGCTTAGGGGGGGCATCATCGGCCAAAAACATTCAGTACTTC	TRBJ2-4	-	TRBV7-2	-
CASSVEPDPSYEQYF	TGTGCCAGCAGCGTAGAACCGGACCCCTCCTACGAGCAGTACTTC	TRBJ2-7	-	TRBV9	few
CASSLMGLAVYQETQYF	TGTGCCAGCAGCTTAATGGGACTAGCAGTTTACCAAGAGACCCAGTACTTC	TRBJ2-5	TRBD2	TRBV7-3	-
CSAAIGGNEQYF	TGCAGTGCTGCGATTGGAGGGAACGAGCAGTACTTC	TRBJ2-7	-	TRBV20-1	many
CSAVYSDRPYKQYF	TGCAGTGCTGTATACTCCGACAGACCCTACAAGCAGTACTTC	TRBJ2-4	-	TRBV20-1	-
CASSLMQGDYGYTF	TGCGCCAGCAGCTTGATGCAGGGGGACTATGGCTACACCTTC	TRBJ1-2	TRBD1	TRBV5-1	few
CASSRGQLSTDTQYF	TGTGCCAGCAGCCGGGGACAGCTCAGCACAGATACGCAGTATTTT	TRBJ2-3	TRBD1	TRBV27	-
CASSWRGKGETQYF	TGTGCCAGCAGCTGGAGGGGAAAGGGGGAGACCCAGTACTTC	TRBJ2-5	-	TRBV27	-
CASRTPSGRYEQYF	TGTGCCAGCAGAACCCCTAGCGGGAGATACGAGCAGTACTTC	TRBJ2-7	TRBD2	TRBV7-2	few
CASSQRGTILSQYF	TGTGCCAGCAGCCAGAGGGGAACGATTCTGTCGCAGTATTTT	TRBJ2-3	-	TRBV3-1	few
CASSLGVVGHQPQHF	TGTGCCAGCAGCTTGGGGGTTGTAGGCCATCAGCCCCAGCATTTT	TRBJ1-5	-	TRBV5-5	-
CAAGQGNTGELFF	TGTGCCGCGGGACAGGGAAATACCGGGGAGCTGTTTTTT	TRBJ2-2	TRBD1	TRBV6-5	once
CASRGSGGAANVLTF	TGTGCTAGCCGAGGGTCAGGGGGCGCGGCCAACGTCCTGACTTTC	TRBJ2-6	TRBD1	TRBV28	-
CAIKGLETETQYF	TGTGCCATCAAGGGACTAGAGACAGAGACCCAGTACTTC	TRBJ2-5	TRBD2	TRBV10-3	many
CASSSTSGSMSYNEQFF	TGCGCCAGCAGCTCAACTAGCGGGAGTATGTCCTACAATGAGCAGTTCTTC	TRBJ2-1	TRBD2	TRBV5-1	-
CASSLDAGGSATEAFF	TGTGCCAGCAGTTTAGATGCAGGGGGCTCGGCCACTGAAGCTTTCTTT	TRBJ1-1	TRBD1	TRBV27	few
CASILRLTAEAFF	TGTGCCAGCATCCTTCGCCTAACCGCTGAAGCTTTCTTT	TRBJ1-1	-	TRBV25-1	-
CASSVEASGNNEQFF	TGTGCCAGCAGCGTAGAGGCTAGCGGCAACAATGAGCAGTTCTTC	TRBJ2-1	TRBD2	TRBV9	-
CASNFAVAGAFGDTQYF	TGTGCCAGCAACTTTGCAGTAGCGGGAGCATTTGGAGATACGCAGTATTTT	TRBJ2-3	TRBD2	TRBV7-6	-
CASSRGVDGELFF	TGCGCCAGCAGCAGAGGGGTTGACGGGGAGCTGTTTTTT	TRBJ2-2	-	TRBV4-1	-